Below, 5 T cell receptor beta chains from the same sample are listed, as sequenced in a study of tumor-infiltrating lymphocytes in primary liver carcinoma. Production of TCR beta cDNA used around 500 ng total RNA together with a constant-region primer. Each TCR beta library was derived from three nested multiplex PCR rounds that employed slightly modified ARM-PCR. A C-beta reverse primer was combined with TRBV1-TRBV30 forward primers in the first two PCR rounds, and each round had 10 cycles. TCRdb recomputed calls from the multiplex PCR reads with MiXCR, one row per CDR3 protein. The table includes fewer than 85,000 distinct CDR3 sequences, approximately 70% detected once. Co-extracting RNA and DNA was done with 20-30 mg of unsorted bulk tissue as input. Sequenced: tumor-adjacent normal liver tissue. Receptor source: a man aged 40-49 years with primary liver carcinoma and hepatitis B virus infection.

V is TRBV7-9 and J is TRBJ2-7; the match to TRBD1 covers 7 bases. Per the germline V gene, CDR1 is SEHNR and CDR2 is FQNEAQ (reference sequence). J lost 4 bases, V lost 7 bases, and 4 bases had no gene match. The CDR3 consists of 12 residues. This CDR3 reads CASIKQGYEQYF. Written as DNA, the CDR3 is TGTGCCAGCATCAAACAGGGGTACGAGCAGTACTTC.

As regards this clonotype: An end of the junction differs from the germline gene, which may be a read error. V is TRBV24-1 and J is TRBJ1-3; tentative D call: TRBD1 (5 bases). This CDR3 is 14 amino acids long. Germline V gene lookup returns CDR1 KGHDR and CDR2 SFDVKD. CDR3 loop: CAWQGRASGITIYF. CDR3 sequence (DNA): TGTGCCTGGCAGGGCAGGGCCTCTGGAATCACCATATATTTT.

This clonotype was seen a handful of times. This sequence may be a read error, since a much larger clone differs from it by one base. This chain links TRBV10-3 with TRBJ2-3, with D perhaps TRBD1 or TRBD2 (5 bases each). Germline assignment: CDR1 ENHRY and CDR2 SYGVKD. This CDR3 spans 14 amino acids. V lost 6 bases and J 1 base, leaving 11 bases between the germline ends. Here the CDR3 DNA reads TGTGCCATCAGATTCGGGACCGGCACAGATACGCAGTATTTT. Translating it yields CAIRFGTGTDTQYF.

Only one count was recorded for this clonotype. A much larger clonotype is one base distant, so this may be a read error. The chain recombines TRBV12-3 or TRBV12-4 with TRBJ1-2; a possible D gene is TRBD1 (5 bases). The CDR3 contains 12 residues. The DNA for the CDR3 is TGTCCCAGCAGTTTACCAGGGATCGGCTACACCTTC. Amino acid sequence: CPSSLPGIGYTF.

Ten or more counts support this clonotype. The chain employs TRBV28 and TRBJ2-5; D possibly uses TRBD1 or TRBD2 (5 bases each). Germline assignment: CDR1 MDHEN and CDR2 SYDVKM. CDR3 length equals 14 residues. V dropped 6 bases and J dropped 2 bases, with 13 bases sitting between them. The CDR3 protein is CASSLTGAQETQYF. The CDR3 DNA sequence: TGTGCCAGCAGCCTCACCGGGGCGCAAGAGACCCAGTACTTC.